This T cell receptor (beta chain) was retrieved from a study of graft-versus-host responses after intestinal transplantation. Study information: In this cohort, recipients had multivisceral, liver-intestinal, or isolated intestinal transplants. Study outcomes and limitations: Some GvH clones were seen earlier in gut or blood, suggesting intestinal origin.

For this clone: The antigen remains undetermined. Germline is not matched at one junction end, which may reflect a read error.

Lamina propria and intraepithelial lymphocytes were released by processing graft tissue. The repertoire was sequenced with immunoSEQ multiplex PCR; TCRdb's copy has only in-frame clones and lacks some. The sample records around 18,000 clones, 70% to 85% being singletons. Germline assignment: CDR1 KGHSH and CDR2 LQKENI. This CDR3 has 17 residues. This clonotype was sampled from a human patient who received an intestinal transplant, so some T cells may come from the graft donor. V usage is TRBV18 and J usage is TRBJ2-7; 9 bases fit TRBD1. The sample was ileum tissue, taken 17 days after transplant. CDR3 DNA sequence: TGTGCCAGCTCCCCACCGTTTCGGGGACAGGGAGGGTACGAGCAGTACTTC. This gives the protein CASSPPFRGQGGYEQYF.